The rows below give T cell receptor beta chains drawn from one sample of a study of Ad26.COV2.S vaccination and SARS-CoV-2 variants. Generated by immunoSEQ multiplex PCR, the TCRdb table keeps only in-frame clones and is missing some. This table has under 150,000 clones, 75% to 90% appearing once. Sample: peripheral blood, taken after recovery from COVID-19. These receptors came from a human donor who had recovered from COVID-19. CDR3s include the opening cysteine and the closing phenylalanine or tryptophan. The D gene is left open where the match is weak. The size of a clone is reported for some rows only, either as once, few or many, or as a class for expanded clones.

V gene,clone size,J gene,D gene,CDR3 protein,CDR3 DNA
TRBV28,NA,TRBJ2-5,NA,CASSFGTYQETQYF,TGTGCCAGCAGTTTTGGGACGTACCAAGAGACCCAGTACTTC
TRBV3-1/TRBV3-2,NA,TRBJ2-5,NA,CASSQDQVATQETQYF,TGTGCCAGCAGCCAAGATCAGGTGGCTACTCAAGAGACCCAGTACTTC
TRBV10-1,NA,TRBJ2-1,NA,CASSEGSGLYNEQFF,TGCGCCAGCAGTGAAGGGTCGGGATTGTACAATGAGCAGTTCTTC
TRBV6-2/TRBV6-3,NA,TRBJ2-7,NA,CASSKSGGSKTYEQYF,TGTGCCAGCAGTAAATCCGGGGGTTCGAAGACCTACGAGCAGTACTTC
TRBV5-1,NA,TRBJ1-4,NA,CASSPAGDPTNEKLFF,TGCGCCAGCAGCCCGGCCGGGGACCCAACTAATGAAAAACTGTTTTTT
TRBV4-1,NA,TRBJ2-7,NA,CASSQDVAQGEQYF,TGCGCCAGCAGCCAAGATGTGGCCCAGGGAGAGCAGTACTTC
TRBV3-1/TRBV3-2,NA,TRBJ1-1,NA,CASSPPAPEAEAFF,TGTGCCAGCAGCCCCCCGGCCCCGGAGGCTGAAGCTTTCTTT
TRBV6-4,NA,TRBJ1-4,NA,CASSEGDLNEKLFF,TGTGCCAGCAGTGAAGGGGACCTTAATGAAAAACTGTTTTTT
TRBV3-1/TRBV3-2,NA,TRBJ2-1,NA,CASSQRAREQFF,TGTGCCAGCAGCCAAAGGGCACGGGAGCAGTTCTTC
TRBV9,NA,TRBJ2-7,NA,CASRIPLRYEQYF,TGTGCCAGCAGGATACCCCTTCGTTACGAGCAGTACTTC
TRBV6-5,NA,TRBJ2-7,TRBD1,CASGTGAYEQYF,TGTGCCAGCGGGACAGGAGCCTACGAGCAGTACTTC
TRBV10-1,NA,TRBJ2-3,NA,CASSPQGRPTDTQYF,TGCGCCAGCAGTCCACAGGGAAGGCCCACAGATACGCAGTATTTT
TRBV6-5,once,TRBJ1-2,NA,CASRNPLIYGYTF,TGTGCCAGCCGAAACCCCCTGATCTATGGCTACACCTTC
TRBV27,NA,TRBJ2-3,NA,CASTELGLRTDTQYF,TGTGCCAGCACCGAGTTGGGGCTCCGCACAGATACGCAGTATTTT
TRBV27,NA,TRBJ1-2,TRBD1,CASSTLPTGNGYTF,TGTGCCAGCAGTACACTACCGACAGGGAATGGCTACACCTTC
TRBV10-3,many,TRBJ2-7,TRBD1,CAISDPTEQGYEQYF,TGTGCCATCAGTGACCCAACCGAACAGGGGTACGAGCAGTACTTC
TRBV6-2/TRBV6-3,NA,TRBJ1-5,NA,CASSLPGRSNQPQHF,TGTGCCAGCAGTCTCCCGGGACGGAGCAATCAGCCCCAGCATTTT
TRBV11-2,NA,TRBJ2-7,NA,CASSLVGGRFDEQYF,TGTGCCAGCAGCTTAGTTGGGGGGCGCTTTGACGAGCAGTACTTC
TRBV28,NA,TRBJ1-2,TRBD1,CASSLGQGAGGYTF,TGTGCCAGCAGTCTAGGACAGGGGGCTGGCGGCTACACCTTC
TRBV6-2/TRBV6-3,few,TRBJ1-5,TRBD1,CASSYSGGGGQPQHF,TGTGCCAGCAGTTACTCGGGAGGGGGCGGTCAGCCCCAGCATTTT
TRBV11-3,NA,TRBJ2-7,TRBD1,CASSLNSGGAYEQYF,TGTGCCAGCAGCTTAAACTCAGGGGGAGCCTACGAGCAGTACTTC
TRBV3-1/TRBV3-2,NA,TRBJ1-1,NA,CASSQERAHTEAFF,TGTGCCAGCAGCCAAGAGAGGGCTCACACTGAAGCTTTCTTT
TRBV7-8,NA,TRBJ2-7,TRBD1,CASSHPPGQGIPSYEQYF,TGTGCCAGCAGCCACCCACCGGGACAGGGAATCCCATCCTACGAGCAGTACTTC
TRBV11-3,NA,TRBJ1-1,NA,CASSLAGLNTEAFF,TGTGCCAGCAGCTTAGCTGGCCTGAACACTGAAGCTTTCTTT
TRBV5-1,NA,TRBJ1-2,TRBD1,CASSQARDRPNYGYTF,TGCGCCAGCAGCCAGGCCCGGGACAGGCCTAACTATGGCTACACCTTC
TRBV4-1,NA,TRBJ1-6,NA,CASSPSSYNSPLHF,TGCGCCAGCAGCCCGAGCTCCTATAATTCACCCCTCCACTTT
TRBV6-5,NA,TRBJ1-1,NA,CASSYSFEENTEAFF,TGTGCCAGCAGTTACTCGTTTGAAGAGAACACTGAAGCTTTCTTT
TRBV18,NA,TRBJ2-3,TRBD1,CASSLYGQGTDTQYF,TGTGCCAGCTCACTATATGGACAGGGGACAGATACGCAGTATTTT
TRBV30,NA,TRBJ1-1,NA,CAWSEFGRNTEAFF,TGTGCCTGGAGTGAATTCGGTAGGAACACTGAAGCTTTCTTT
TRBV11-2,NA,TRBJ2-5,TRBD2,CASSLGLAGLQETQYF,TGTGCCAGCAGCTTAGGACTAGCGGGCTTGCAAGAGACCCAGTACTTC
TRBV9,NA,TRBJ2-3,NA,CASSVAKGDTQYF,TGTGCCAGCAGCGTAGCTAAAGGAGATACGCAGTATTTT
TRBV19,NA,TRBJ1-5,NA,CASSPEGPSNQPQHF,TGTGCCAGTAGCCCGGAGGGTCCTAGCAATCAGCCCCAGCATTTT
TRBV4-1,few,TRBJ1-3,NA,CASSQTIAPGASGNTIYF,TGCGCCAGCAGCCAAACCATAGCCCCTGGTGCCTCTGGAAACACCATATATTTT